The text below deals with one T cell receptor beta chain. This clonotype is classified as large (0.1 to 1%). This clone's antigen is unknown. The sample holds no much larger clone one base away, and base qualities are not on file. This sample is part of a study of CD4 and CD8 cells across lung adenocarcinoma regions (dated by TCRdb to the late 2010s). Background for the entire study: The study examined intratumor heterogeneity of the T cell receptor repertoire by comparing tumor centers with tumor margins.

Counted from cysteine to phenylalanine, this CDR3 has 17 amino acids. Just CDR3 DNA is preserved here, 51 bases in frame from base 1. Trimming takes 3 bases from V and 2 bases from J, and the germline ends sit 17 bases apart. CDR1 and CDR2 were assigned from the germline V gene as MNHNS and SASEGT. To prepare the library, PCR was applied. Sequencing was performed on a HiSeq X Ten. The public reads were reanalyzed by TCRdb: fastp trimming at Q25, MiXCR alignment, in-frame beta chains only. Every CDR3 protein is listed once, alongside the most common genes and DNA of its rows. This sample gives around 23,000 distinct CDR3 sequences in total; 53% of them show up just once. More than 40% of the sample comes from the top ten. The donors were patients who had localized lung adenocarcinoma, which is a subtype of non-small cell lung cancer. Samples were obtained from the centers of localized lung adenocarcinomas. CD8+ T cells from tumor tissue were profiled separately from CD4+ T cells for TCR repertoire analysis.

Input material: CD8+ T cells from the center of a lung tumor. The cell subset or site label, read with the paper, signifies: tumor center region. The chain joins TRBV6-1 to TRBJ2-1; TRBD2 is a possible D gene, resting on 6 matching bases. The source is a male donor with lung adenocarcinoma. The CD4 and CD8 labels of this study may be unreliable. The nucleotide sequence reads as follows: TGTGCCAGCAGTGATTACCGCGGGATTACCACCTACAATGAGCAGTTCTTC. Translated, it reads CASSDYRGITTYNEQFF.